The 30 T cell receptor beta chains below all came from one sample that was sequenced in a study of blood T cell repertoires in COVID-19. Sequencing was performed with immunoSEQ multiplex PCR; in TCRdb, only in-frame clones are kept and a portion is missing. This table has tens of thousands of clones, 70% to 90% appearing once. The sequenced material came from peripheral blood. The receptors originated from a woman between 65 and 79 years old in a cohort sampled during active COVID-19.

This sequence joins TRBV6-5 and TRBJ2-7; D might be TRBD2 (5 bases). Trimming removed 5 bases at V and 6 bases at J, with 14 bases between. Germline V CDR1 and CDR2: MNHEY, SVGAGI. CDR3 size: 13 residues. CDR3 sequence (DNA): TGTGCCAGCAGTAACCCCTTCGCGGGCGAGCAGTACTTC. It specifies CASSNPFAGEQYF.

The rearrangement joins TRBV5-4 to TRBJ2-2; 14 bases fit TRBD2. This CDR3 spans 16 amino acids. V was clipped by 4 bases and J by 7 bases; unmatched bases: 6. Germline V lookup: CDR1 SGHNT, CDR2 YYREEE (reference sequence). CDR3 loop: CASSPGTSGSHGELFF. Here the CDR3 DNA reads TGTGCCAGCAGCCCTGGGACTAGCGGGAGTCACGGGGAGCTGTTTTTT.

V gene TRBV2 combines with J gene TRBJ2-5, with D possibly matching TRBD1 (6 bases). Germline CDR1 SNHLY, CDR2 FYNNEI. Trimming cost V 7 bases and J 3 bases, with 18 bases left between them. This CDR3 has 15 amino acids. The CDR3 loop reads CASIPGQLNEETQYF. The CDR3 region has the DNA TGTGCCAGCATCCCTGGACAGCTAAATGAAGAGACCCAGTACTTC.

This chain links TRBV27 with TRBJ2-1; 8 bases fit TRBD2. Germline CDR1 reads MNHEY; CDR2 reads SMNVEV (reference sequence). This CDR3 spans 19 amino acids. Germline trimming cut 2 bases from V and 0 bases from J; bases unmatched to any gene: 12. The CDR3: CASSLEAGEFSSSYNEQFF. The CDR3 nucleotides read TGTGCCAGCAGTTTAGAAGCGGGAGAATTCTCTAGCTCCTACAATGAGCAGTTCTTC.

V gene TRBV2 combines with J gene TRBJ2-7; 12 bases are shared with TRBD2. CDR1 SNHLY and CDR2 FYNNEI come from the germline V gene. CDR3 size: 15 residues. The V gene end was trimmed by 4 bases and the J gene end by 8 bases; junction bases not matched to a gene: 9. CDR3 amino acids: CASSGGTSGQTQQYF. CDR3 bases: TGTGCCAGCAGTGGAGGGACTAGCGGGCAGACACAGCAGTACTTC.

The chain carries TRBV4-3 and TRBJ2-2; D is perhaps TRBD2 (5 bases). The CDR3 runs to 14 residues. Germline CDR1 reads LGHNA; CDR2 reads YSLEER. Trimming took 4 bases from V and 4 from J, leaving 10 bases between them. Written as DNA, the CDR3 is TGCGCCAGCAGCCTCGGGATGGGCACCGGGGAGCTGTTTTTT. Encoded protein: CASSLGMGTGELFF.

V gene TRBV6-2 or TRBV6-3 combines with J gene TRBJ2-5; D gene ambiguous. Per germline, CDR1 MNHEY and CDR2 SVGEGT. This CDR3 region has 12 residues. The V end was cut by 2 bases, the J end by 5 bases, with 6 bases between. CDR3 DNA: TGTGCCAGCAGTTACCTGCGGGAGACCCAGTACTTC. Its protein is CASSYLRETQYF.

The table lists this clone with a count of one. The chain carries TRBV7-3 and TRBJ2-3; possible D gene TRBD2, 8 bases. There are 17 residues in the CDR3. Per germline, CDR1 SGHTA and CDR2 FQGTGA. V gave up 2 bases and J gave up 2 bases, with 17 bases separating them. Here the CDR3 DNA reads TGTGCCAGCAGCTTAGAGGGGGCGGGAGGCTTCACAGATACGCAGTATTTT. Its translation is CASSLEGAGGFTDTQYF.

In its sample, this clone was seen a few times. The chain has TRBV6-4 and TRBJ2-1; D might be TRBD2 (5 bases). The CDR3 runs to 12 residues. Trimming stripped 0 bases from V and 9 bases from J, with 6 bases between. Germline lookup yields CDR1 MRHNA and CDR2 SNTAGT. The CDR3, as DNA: TGTGCCAGCAGTGACTCGAGGGTTGAGCAGTTCTTC. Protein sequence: CASSDSRVEQFF.

The CDR3 coding sequence is TGTGCCAGCACCCTGGGACAGTACTATGGCTACACCTTC. Translating gives CASTLGQYYGYTF. The chain carries TRBV12-3 or TRBV12-4 and TRBJ1-2, with 7 bases fitting TRBD1. V lost 7 bases and J lost 3; bases outside the gene matches: 5. This CDR3 has 13 residues.

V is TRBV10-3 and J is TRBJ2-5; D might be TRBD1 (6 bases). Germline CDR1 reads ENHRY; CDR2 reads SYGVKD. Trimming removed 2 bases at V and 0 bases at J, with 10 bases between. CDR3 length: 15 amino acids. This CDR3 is CAISEGTGNQETQYF. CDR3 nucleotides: TGTGCCATCAGTGAGGGAACAGGGAACCAAGAGACCCAGTACTTC.

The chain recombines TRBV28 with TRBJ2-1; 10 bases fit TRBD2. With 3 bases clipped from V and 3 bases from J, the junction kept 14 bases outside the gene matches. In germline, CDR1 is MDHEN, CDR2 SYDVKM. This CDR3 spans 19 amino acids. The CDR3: CASSLRSGRALVVYNEQFF. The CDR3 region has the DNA TGTGCCAGCAGTTTGAGGAGCGGGAGGGCATTAGTCGTCTACAATGAGCAGTTCTTC.

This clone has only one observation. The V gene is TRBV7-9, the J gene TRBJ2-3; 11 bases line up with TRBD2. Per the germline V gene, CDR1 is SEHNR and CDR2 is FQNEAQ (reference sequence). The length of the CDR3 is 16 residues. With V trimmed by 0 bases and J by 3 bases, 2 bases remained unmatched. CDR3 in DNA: TGTGCCAGCAGCTTAGCTAGCGGGAGGGGGACAGATACGCAGTATTTT. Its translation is CASSLASGRGTDTQYF.

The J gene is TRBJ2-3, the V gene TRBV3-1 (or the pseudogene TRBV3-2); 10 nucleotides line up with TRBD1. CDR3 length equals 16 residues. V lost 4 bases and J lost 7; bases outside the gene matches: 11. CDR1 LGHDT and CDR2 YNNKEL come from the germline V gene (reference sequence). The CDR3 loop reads CASSPVGTGAWNTQYF. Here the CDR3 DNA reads TGTGCCAGCAGCCCGGTAGGGACAGGGGCTTGGAATACGCAGTATTTT.

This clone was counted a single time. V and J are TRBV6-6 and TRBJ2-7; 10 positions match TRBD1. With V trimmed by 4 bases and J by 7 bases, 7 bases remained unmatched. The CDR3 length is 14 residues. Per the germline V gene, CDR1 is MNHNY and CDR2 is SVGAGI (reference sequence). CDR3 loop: CASSSYGTGAEQYF. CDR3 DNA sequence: TGTGCCAGCAGTTCTTACGGGACAGGGGCTGAGCAGTACTTC.

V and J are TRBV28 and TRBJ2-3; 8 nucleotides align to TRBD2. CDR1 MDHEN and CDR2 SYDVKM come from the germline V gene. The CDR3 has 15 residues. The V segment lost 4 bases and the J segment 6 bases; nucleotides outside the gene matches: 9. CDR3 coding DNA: TGTGCCAGCAGTTCGGTAGCGGGACCCCGGGATACGCAGTATTTT. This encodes CASSSVAGPRDTQYF.

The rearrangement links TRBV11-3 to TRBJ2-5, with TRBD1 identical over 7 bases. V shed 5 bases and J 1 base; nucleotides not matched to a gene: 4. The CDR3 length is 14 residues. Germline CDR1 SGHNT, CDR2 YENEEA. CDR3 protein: CASSTRDSQETQYF. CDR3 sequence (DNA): TGTGCCAGCAGCACGAGGGACAGCCAAGAGACCCAGTACTTC.

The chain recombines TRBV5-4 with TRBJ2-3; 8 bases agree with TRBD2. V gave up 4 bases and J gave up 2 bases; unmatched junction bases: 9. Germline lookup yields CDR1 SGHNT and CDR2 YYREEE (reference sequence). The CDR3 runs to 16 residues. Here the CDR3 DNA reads TGTGCCAGCAGCCAGCCCGGGACTAGGAACACAGATACGCAGTATTTT. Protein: CASSQPGTRNTDTQYF. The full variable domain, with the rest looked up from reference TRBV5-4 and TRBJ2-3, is ETGVTQSPTHLIKTRGQQVTLRCSSQSGHNTVSWYQQALGQGPQFIFQYYREEENGRGNFPPRFSGLQFPNYSSELNVNALELDDSALYLCASSQPGTRNTDTQYFGPGTRLTVL.

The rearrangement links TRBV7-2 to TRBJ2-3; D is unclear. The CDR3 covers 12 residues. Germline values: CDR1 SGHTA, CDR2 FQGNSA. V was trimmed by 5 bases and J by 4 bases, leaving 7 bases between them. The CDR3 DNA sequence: TGTGCCAGCAGCGTCAATGCAGATACGCAGTATTTT. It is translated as CASSVNADTQYF.

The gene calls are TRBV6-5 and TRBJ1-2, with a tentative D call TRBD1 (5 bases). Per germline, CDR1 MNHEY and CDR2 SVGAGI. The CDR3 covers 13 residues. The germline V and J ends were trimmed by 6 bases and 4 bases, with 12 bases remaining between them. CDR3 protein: CASRPGHFYGYTF. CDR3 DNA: TGTGCCAGCAGGCCCGGACATTTCTATGGCTACACCTTC.

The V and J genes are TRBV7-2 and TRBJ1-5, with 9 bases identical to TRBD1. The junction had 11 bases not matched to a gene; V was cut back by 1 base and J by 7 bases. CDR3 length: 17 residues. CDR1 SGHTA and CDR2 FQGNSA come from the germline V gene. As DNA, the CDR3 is TGTGCCAGCAGCTTAGGGTCTTCCGGGACAGGGATCCAGCCCCAGCATTTT. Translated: CASSLGSSGTGIQPQHF.

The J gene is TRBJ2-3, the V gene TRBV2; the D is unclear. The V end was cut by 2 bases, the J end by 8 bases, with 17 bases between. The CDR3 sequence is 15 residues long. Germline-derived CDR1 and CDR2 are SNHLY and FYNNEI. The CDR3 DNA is TGTGCCAGCAGTGAAAAACCCCTTGTCACGGGTACGCAGTATTTT. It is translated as CASSEKPLVTGTQYF.

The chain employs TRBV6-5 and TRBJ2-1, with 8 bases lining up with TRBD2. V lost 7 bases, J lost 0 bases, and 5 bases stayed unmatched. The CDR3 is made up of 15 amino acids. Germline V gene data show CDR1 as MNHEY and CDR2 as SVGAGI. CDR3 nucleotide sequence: TGTGCCAGCACCGAAACTAGCGGCTCCTACAATGAGCAGTTCTTC. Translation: CASTETSGSYNEQFF.

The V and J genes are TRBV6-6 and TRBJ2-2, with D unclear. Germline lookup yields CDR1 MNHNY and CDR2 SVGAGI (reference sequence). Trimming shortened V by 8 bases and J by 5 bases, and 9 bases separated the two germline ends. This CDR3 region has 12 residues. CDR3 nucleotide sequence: TGTGCCAGCCGCGACTTAACCGGGGAGCTGTTTTTT. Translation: CASRDLTGELFF.

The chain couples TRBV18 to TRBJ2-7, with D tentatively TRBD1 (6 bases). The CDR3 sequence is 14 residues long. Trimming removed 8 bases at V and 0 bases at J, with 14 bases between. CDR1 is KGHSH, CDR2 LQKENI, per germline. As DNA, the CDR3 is TGTGCCAGCGGTCGGGACATATCCTCCTACGAGCAGTACTTC. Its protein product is CASGRDISSYEQYF. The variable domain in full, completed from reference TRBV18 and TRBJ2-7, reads NAGVMQNPRHLVRRRGQEARLRCSPMKGHSHVYWYRQLPEEGLKFMVYLQKENIIDESGMPKERFSAEFPKEGPSILRIQQVVRGDSAAYFCASGRDISSYEQYFGPGTRLTVT.

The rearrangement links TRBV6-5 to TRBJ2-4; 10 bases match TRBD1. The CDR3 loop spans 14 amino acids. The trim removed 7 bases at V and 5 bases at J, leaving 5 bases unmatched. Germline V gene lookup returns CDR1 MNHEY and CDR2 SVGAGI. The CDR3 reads CASTRQGAENIQYF. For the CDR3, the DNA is TGTGCCAGCACCAGACAGGGGGCCGAAAACATTCAGTACTTC.

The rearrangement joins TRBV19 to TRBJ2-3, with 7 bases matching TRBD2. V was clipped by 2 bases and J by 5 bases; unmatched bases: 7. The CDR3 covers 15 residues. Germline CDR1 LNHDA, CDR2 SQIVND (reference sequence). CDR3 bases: TGTGCCAGTAGTATACTGGCAGGGAGGGGAGATACGCAGTATTTT. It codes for CASSILAGRGDTQYF.

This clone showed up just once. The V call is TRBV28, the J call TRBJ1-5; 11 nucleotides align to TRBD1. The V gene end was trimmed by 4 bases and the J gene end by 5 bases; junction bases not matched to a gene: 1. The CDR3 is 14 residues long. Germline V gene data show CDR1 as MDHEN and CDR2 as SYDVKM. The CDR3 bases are TGTGCCAGCAGTTCGGGACAGGGGGATCAGCCCCAGCATTTT. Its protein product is CASSSGQGDQPQHF.

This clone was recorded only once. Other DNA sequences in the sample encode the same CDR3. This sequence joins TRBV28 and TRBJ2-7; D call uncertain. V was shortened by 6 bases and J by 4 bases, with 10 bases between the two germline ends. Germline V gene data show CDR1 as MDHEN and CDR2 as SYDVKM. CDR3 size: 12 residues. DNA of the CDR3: TGTGCCAGCAGCAGGTCCTTATACGAGCAGTACTTC. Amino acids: CASSRSLYEQYF.

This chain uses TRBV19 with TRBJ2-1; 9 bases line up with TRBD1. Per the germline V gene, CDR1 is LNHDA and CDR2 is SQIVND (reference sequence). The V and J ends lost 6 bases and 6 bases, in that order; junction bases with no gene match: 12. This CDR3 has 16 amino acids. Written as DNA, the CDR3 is TGTGCCAGTAGGAACCCGACAGGGGGGTTCGGCAATGAGCAGTTCTTC. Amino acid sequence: CASRNPTGGFGNEQFF.